These T cell receptor beta chains were read from a single sample in a study of shared clonotypes between healthy human individuals. The protocol was immunoSEQ multiplex PCR, while the TCRdb copy is restricted to in-frame clones and leaves out a portion. The sample contains some 2 million clones, approximately 94% of which appear only once. Specimen: naive CD8+ T cells sorted from blood. The receptor set was obtained from a man between 18 and 35 years old in good health. Both conserved end residues are part of each CDR3. Each record gives: CDR3 length, clone size, V gene, J gene, D gene, CDR3 DNA, CDR3 protein. The D gene is left open where the match is weak. Expanded clones are given a class, and other clones once, few, many or no size at all.

len: 14; abundance: .; v_gene: TRBV13; j_gene: TRBJ2-7; d_gene: .; CDR3nt: TGTGCCAGCAGCTGGGGAGCACAATCCTACGAGCAGTACTTC; CDR3aa: CASSWGAQSYEQYF
len: 15; abundance: .; v_gene: TRBV27; j_gene: TRBJ2-7; d_gene: TRBD1; CDR3nt: TGTGCCAGCAGTCCTGGGACAGGGTATCGCTACGAGCAGTACTTC; CDR3aa: CASSPGTGYRYEQYF
len: 17; abundance: .; v_gene: TRBV7-3; j_gene: TRBJ2-3; d_gene: .; CDR3nt: TGTGCCAGCACCCCTCTGGGGGTCCAGAGTGGCACAGATACGCAGTATTTT; CDR3aa: CASTPLGVQSGTDTQYF
len: 14; abundance: .; v_gene: TRBV18; j_gene: TRBJ2-7; d_gene: TRBD1; CDR3nt: TGTGCCAGCTCACCAGGGGGGACAGGGGAGGAGCAGTACTTC; CDR3aa: CASSPGGTGEEQYF
len: 14; abundance: .; v_gene: TRBV27; j_gene: TRBJ2-1; d_gene: .; CDR3nt: TGTGCCAGCAGTTTAAATGGCGAGTACAATGAGCAGTTCTTC; CDR3aa: CASSLNGEYNEQFF
len: 17; abundance: .; v_gene: TRBV19; j_gene: TRBJ2-7; d_gene: .; CDR3nt: TGTGCCAGTAGTCCAAATAGTATAGGGACCGTTTCCTACGAGCAGTACTTC; CDR3aa: CASSPNSIGTVSYEQYF
len: 12; abundance: .; v_gene: TRBV10-2; j_gene: TRBJ2-5; d_gene: .; CDR3nt: TGCGCCAGGAACCGGGACTCTCGCGCCGGGTACTTC; CDR3aa: CARNRDSRAGYF
len: 17; abundance: .; v_gene: TRBV6-7; j_gene: TRBJ2-3; d_gene: TRBD1; CDR3nt: TGTGCCAGCAGTTCCCCCTGGGGACAGGGTCAGACAGATACGCAGTATTTT; CDR3aa: CASSSPWGQGQTDTQYF
len: 13; abundance: .; v_gene: TRBV4-3; j_gene: TRBJ2-7; d_gene: .; CDR3nt: TGCGCCAGCAGCCAAGATCTCTACTACGAGCAGTACTTC; CDR3aa: CASSQDLYYEQYF
len: 13; abundance: .; v_gene: TRBV27; j_gene: TRBJ2-7; d_gene: .; CDR3nt: TGTGCCAGCAGTTTCGCACGCTGGGAAGGGCAGTACTTC; CDR3aa: CASSFARWEGQYF
len: 14; abundance: .; v_gene: TRBV6-6; j_gene: TRBJ1-1; d_gene: .; CDR3nt: TGTGCCAGCAGTTACACTCTGGCGAACACTGAAGCTTTCTTT; CDR3aa: CASSYTLANTEAFF
len: 16; abundance: .; v_gene: TRBV28; j_gene: TRBJ1-2; d_gene: .; CDR3nt: TGTGCCAGCAGTTTATTAGGTAGTCCCACCCCAGAGAGCTACACCTTC; CDR3aa: CASSLLGSPTPESYTF
len: 15; abundance: .; v_gene: TRBV19; j_gene: TRBJ2-1; d_gene: .; CDR3nt: TGTGCCAGTAGCATGGTGCTGATCTCCTACAATGAGCAGTTCTTC; CDR3aa: CASSMVLISYNEQFF
len: 8; abundance: .; v_gene: TRBV20-1; j_gene: TRBJ1-2; d_gene: .; CDR3nt: TGCAGTGCTAGAGCGACAGCCTTC; CDR3aa: CSARATAF
len: 14; abundance: .; v_gene: TRBV6-1; j_gene: TRBJ1-1; d_gene: TRBD1; CDR3nt: TGTGCCAGCAGTGAACAGGGGGCCGGTTATGAAGCTTTCTTT; CDR3aa: CASSEQGAGYEAFF
len: 15; abundance: .; v_gene: TRBV4-3; j_gene: TRBJ1-2; d_gene: .; CDR3nt: TGCGCCAGCAGCCAAGATGGTAAAGGGATCTATGGCTACACCTTC; CDR3aa: CASSQDGKGIYGYTF
len: 13; abundance: .; v_gene: TRBV7-8; j_gene: TRBJ2-7; d_gene: .; CDR3nt: TGTGCCAGCAGCCTCACGGCTACCTACGAGCAGTACTTC; CDR3aa: CASSLTATYEQYF
len: 16; abundance: once; v_gene: TRBV6-6; j_gene: TRBJ2-7; d_gene: .; CDR3nt: TGTGCCAGCAGAGTGGGGGTTGGTCTAGTAGGTTACGAGCAGTACTTC; CDR3aa: CASRVGVGLVGYEQYF
len: 13; abundance: .; v_gene: TRBV15; j_gene: TRBJ1-3; d_gene: .; CDR3nt: TGTGCCACCACCTTCAGCTACGGGGGCACCATATATTTT; CDR3aa: CATTFSYGGTIYF
len: 18; abundance: .; v_gene: TRBV27; j_gene: TRBJ2-2; d_gene: TRBD1; CDR3nt: TGTGCCAGCAGTCCGGGGTTTGGACAGGGGGCGCGGGGCGGGGAGCTGTTTTTT; CDR3aa: CASSPGFGQGARGGELFF
len: 12; abundance: .; v_gene: TRBV10-3; j_gene: TRBJ2-7; d_gene: .; CDR3nt: TGTGCCATCAGTGAGTCCTTGTACGAGCAGTACTTC; CDR3aa: CAISESLYEQYF
len: 15; abundance: .; v_gene: TRBV5-1; j_gene: TRBJ2-7; d_gene: TRBD1; CDR3nt: TGCGCCAGCAGTTCGACGACAGGGCCTTCCTACGAGCAGTACTTC; CDR3aa: CASSSTTGPSYEQYF
len: 15; abundance: .; v_gene: TRBV4-1; j_gene: TRBJ2-7; d_gene: TRBD2; CDR3nt: TGCGCCAGCAGCCAAGATCGGGGGGATTGGTACGAGCAGTACTTC; CDR3aa: CASSQDRGDWYEQYF